These 30 T cell receptor beta chains were all obtained from the same sample, sequenced in a study of spatial heterogeneity in lung cancer (dated by TCRdb to about 2019). On the study overall, not on this receptor specifically: The tumor nonsynonymous mutation count correlated with the number of expanded intratumoral alpha and beta TCRs.

The library was obtained by 5' RACE. The run used a NextSeq 500. TCRdb passed the public sequencing reads through fastp at Q25 and MiXCR, retaining productive beta sequences. Records with the same CDR3 protein are collapsed into one entry carrying the most frequent genes and DNA. The sample includes several thousand distinct CDR3 sequences, with 8% to 10% observed a single time. Roughly 10% of the sample is held by the ten biggest clonotypes. Per the publication, the time point label means: sample taken at primary tumor resection. Their antigens remain unidentified. The sample in question was lung tumor tissue, obtained at surgery. Receptors originate from a male donor with early-stage non-small cell lung cancer.

By proportion, this clonotype is medium-sized. The CDR3 reads CASSQRTKPSGNTIYF. The CDR3 DNA reads TGTGCCAGCAGCCAAAGAACAAAACCCTCTGGAAACACCATATATTTT. This chain uses TRBV14 with TRBJ1-3; no definite D call. The CDR3 totals 16 residues. The V end lost 2 bases, the J end lost 0 bases, and 11 bases lay between the germline ends. CDR1 is SGHDN, CDR2 FVKESK, per germline.

Ten or more counts support this clonotype. The rearrangement joins TRBV20-1 to TRBJ1-1; TRBD1 aligns across 8 bases. The CDR3 is made up of 14 amino acids. The germline V gene encodes CDR1 DFQATT and CDR2 SNEGSKA (reference sequence). V lost 1 base and J lost 4; bases outside the gene matches: 5. For the CDR3, the DNA is TGCAGTGCTAGAGGTGTGGACAGGGTCACTGAAGCTTTCTTT. Amino acid sequence: CSARGVDRVTEAFF.

This clonotype was picked up many times. The chain is built from TRBV11-2 and TRBJ1-1, with no clear D. Deletions cut 3 bases from V and 8 bases from J, with 13 bases between. CDR3 length: 13 amino acids. From germline, CDR1 is SGHAT and CDR2 FQNNGV. The CDR3 loop reads CASSLGISDEAFF. CDR3 nucleotides: TGTGCCAGCAGCTTGGGGATAAGTGACGAAGCTTTCTTT.

This clonotype ranks as medium-sized. This chain uses TRBV12-3 or TRBV12-4 with TRBJ2-7, with 7 nucleotides matching TRBD1. Trimming removed 5 bases from V and 3 bases from J; junction bases left unmatched: 4. The CDR3 is 13 residues long. The CDR3 nucleotides read TGTGCCAGCAGTCCTGGGACAGACTACGAGCAGTACTTC. It specifies CASSPGTDYEQYF.

This clonotype was detected ten times or more. This chain joins TRBV10-3 and TRBJ2-2, with D possibly called TRBD1 or TRBD2 (7 bases each). The germline V and J ends were trimmed by 3 bases and 4 bases, with 18 bases remaining between them. The germline gives CDR1 ENHRY, CDR2 SYGVKD. CDR3 size: 17 residues. CDR3 nucleotide sequence: TGTGCCATCAGTGAACCAGGGGGGGCCCGGCCCACCGGGGAGCTGTTTTTT. Residues: CAISEPGGARPTGELFF.

This clonotype was seen a handful of times. The gene calls are TRBV27 and TRBJ1-6, with no clear D. The CDR3 covers 14 residues. CDR1 and CDR2 from the germline V gene are MNHEY and SMNVEV (reference sequence). V lost 6 bases, J lost 9 bases, and 15 bases lay in between. The chain's CDR3 is CASSPATGFSPLHF. The CDR3 DNA follows: TGTGCCAGCAGCCCCGCGACGGGGTTTTCACCCCTCCACTTT.

This clonotype is medium-sized in the sample. The chain links TRBV7-6 to TRBJ1-5, with D hard to call. The CDR3 runs to 13 residues. V was trimmed by 4 bases and J by 9 bases, leaving 13 bases between them. CDR1 SGHVS and CDR2 FNYEAQ come from the germline V gene. Here the CDR3 reads CASSSSLSGPQHF. In nucleotides, the CDR3 is TGTGCCAGCAGCTCCTCCCTCTCTGGGCCCCAGCATTTT.

This clonotype is deemed medium-sized. The rearrangement uses TRBV7-6 and TRBJ2-2; TRBD2 matches at 8 bases. This CDR3 has 12 amino acids. Germline-derived CDR1 and CDR2 are SGHVS and FNYEAQ. J lost 13 bases, V lost 1 base, and 2 bases had no gene match. CDR3 amino acids: CASSLVAGRLFF. As DNA, the CDR3 is TGTGCCAGCAGCTTAGTAGCGGGGCGGCTGTTTTTT.

In its sample, this clonotype ranks as medium-sized. The chain joins TRBV20-1 to TRBJ2-5; 8 nucleotides match TRBD2. Germline V gene sequence: CDR1 DFQATT, CDR2 SNEGSKA (reference sequence). The CDR3 has 14 residues. V lost 5 bases, J lost 3 bases, and 8 bases stayed unmatched. CDR3 nucleotides: TGCAGTGCTTCCGCCAGCGGGAGAGAAGAGACCCAGTACTTC. Amino acid sequence: CSASASGREETQYF.

This clonotype was recorded many times. The chain recombines TRBV5-1 with TRBJ2-5; 7 positions agree with TRBD2. Germline loops: CDR1 SGHRS, CDR2 YFSETQ. V gave up 4 bases and J gave up 1 base; unmatched junction bases: 10. The CDR3 covers 16 residues. The CDR3 here is CASSPNGGVIQETQYF. As DNA, the CDR3 is TGCGCCAGCAGCCCGAATGGGGGGGTAATCCAAGAGACCCAGTACTTC. Filled out from reference TRBV5-1 and TRBJ2-5, the complete variable domain reads KAGVTQTPRYLIKTRGQQVTLSCSPISGHRSVSWYQQTPGQGLQFLFEYFSETQRNKGNFPGRFSGRQFSNSRSEMNVSTLELGDSALYLCASSPNGGVIQETQYFGPGTRLLVL.

This clonotype is termed medium-sized (0.01 to 0.1%). The J gene is TRBJ1-1, the V gene TRBV18, with 9 bases fitting TRBD1. Germline V CDR1 and CDR2: KGHSH, LQKENI. Trimming took 4 bases from V and 1 from J; bases not matched to a gene: 7. The CDR3 length is 16 residues. CDR3 residues: CASSRDRAVENTEAFF. DNA for the CDR3: TGTGCCAGCTCACGGGACAGGGCAGTAGAGAACACTGAAGCTTTCTTT.

This clonotype came up many times. The rearrangement uses TRBV30 and TRBJ1-3; D is undetermined. This CDR3 region has 12 residues. Germline assignment: CDR1 GTSNPN and CDR2 SVGIG (reference sequence). V lost 5 bases, J lost 0 bases, and 5 bases lay in between. The CDR3 coding sequence is TGTGCCTGGGACAACTCTGGAAACACCATATATTTT. Protein: CAWDNSGNTIYF.

By frequency in the sample, this clonotype is medium-sized. The rearrangement links TRBV7-8 to TRBJ1-2; possible D gene TRBD1, 6 bases. V was shortened by 1 base and J by 6 bases, with 15 bases between the two germline ends. CDR1 is SGHVS, CDR2 FQNEAQ, per germline. The CDR3 runs 15 residues. CDR3 coding DNA: TGTGCCAGCAGCTTAGACAGGGCAGGGTCAAATGGCTACACCTTC. Translating it yields CASSLDRAGSNGYTF.

This clonotype was observed many times. The chain carries TRBV5-1 and TRBJ2-1; possibly TRBD1 for D (6 bases). The CDR3 spans 16 residues. CDR1 SGHRS and CDR2 YFSETQ come from the germline V gene. V gave up 3 bases and J gave up 0 bases, with 13 bases separating them. This chain's CDR3 is CASSSWTASSYNEQFF. As DNA, the CDR3 is TGCGCCAGCAGCTCCTGGACAGCCAGCTCCTACAATGAGCAGTTCTTC.

In this sample, this clonotype is medium-sized. The chain employs TRBV5-1 and TRBJ1-2; maybe TRBD1 (5 bases). Germline CDR1 SGHRS, CDR2 YFSETQ. V was trimmed by 7 bases and J by 2 bases, leaving 9 bases between them. CDR3 length equals 12 residues. The CDR3 sequence: CASAEGNYGYTF. CDR3 DNA: TGCGCCAGCGCCGAGGGGAACTATGGCTACACCTTC.

This clonotype is deemed medium-sized. V and J are TRBV6-1 and TRBJ1-2, with no clear D. Germline-derived CDR1 and CDR2 are MNHNS and SASEGT. The V and J ends lost 6 bases and 6 bases respectively, with 17 bases between them. The CDR3 extends over 14 amino acids. DNA for the CDR3: TGTGCCAGCAGCGTGGACGAAGGGAAGCATGGCTACACCTTC. Encoded protein: CASSVDEGKHGYTF.

The V call is TRBV28, the J call TRBJ2-7; 9 nucleotides agree with TRBD1. Germline trimming cut 5 bases from V and 10 bases from J; bases unmatched to any gene: 15. The CDR3 is made up of 15 amino acids. The germline gives CDR1 MDHEN, CDR2 SYDVKM. CDR3 protein: CASSKGTHRGRYQYF. The CDR3 DNA sequence: TGTGCCAGCAGTAAAGGGACCCACAGGGGGCGATATCAGTACTTC.

This clonotype is labeled medium-sized. The chain combines TRBV6-5 with TRBJ1-1; D gene unclear. The CDR3 runs to 14 residues. Germline V gene data show CDR1 as MNHEY and CDR2 as SVGAGI. V was trimmed by 0 bases and J by 1 base, leaving 6 bases between them. CDR3 sequence: CASSYSTGNTEAFF. The CDR3 bases are TGTGCCAGCAGTTACTCGACTGGGAACACTGAAGCTTTCTTT.

This chain uses TRBV4-2 with TRBJ1-6; TRBD1 is a possible D gene (5 bases). V was shortened by 4 bases and J by 7 bases, with 11 bases between the two germline ends. The length of the CDR3 is 14 residues. Germline V gene lookup returns CDR1 LGHNA and CDR2 YNFKEQ. CDR3 coding DNA: TGTGCCAGCAGCCGAGATTGGGGGAATTCACCCCTCCACTTT. Protein: CASSRDWGNSPLHF.

This clonotype was seen a handful of times. The chain couples TRBV28 to TRBJ2-1; weak D call: TRBD2 (5 bases). Germline lookup yields CDR1 MDHEN and CDR2 SYDVKM. The CDR3 has 15 residues. Trimming removed 4 bases at V and 3 bases at J, with 13 bases between. The CDR3 DNA follows: TGTGCCAGCAGTTCCCCCGGGGTCCTCTACAATGAGCAGTTCTTC. Its protein product is CASSSPGVLYNEQFF.

This clonotype ranks as medium-sized. The J gene is TRBJ2-5, the V gene TRBV7-8, with D unresolved. The V end lost 6 bases, the J end lost 4 bases, and 21 bases lay between the germline ends. The CDR3 runs to 16 residues. CDR1 is SGHVS and CDR2 is FQNEAQ in the germline V gene. Here the CDR3 DNA reads TGTGCCAGCAGTCCAGGAGAGGCACCCCGAGGAGAGACCCAGTACTTC. It is translated as CASSPGEAPRGETQYF.

The CDR3, as DNA: TGTGCCAGCAGCCCGACGGGGACTAGCGGGGGGAATGAGCAGTTCTTC. Translated, it gives CASSPTGTSGGNEQFF. The chain recombines TRBV5-4 with TRBJ2-1; 15 positions match TRBD2. In germline, CDR1 is SGHNT, CDR2 YYREEE (reference sequence). Trimming took 4 bases from V and 7 from J; bases not matched to a gene: 6. The CDR3 is 16 amino acids.

Worth noting for this clonotype: This may come from a read error, since a much larger clone is one base off. The chain has TRBV29-1 and TRBJ2-5; maybe TRBD2 (6 bases). CDR1 is SQVTM and CDR2 is ANQGSEA in the germline V gene. The CDR3 sequence is 13 residues long. V was cut by 4 bases and J by 7 bases, with 16 bases left in between. CDR3 bases: TGCAGCGTTGTCCTGGGGGGAGCAGGGACCCAGTACTTC. This sequence encodes CSVVLGGAGTQYF.

This clonotype was counted only a few times. This chain links TRBV25-1 with TRBJ2-5, with D possibly matching TRBD2 (6 bases). Germline assignment: CDR1 MGHDK and CDR2 SYGVNS. Trimming pared 6 bases from V and 5 bases from J, leaving 13 bases between. The CDR3 loop spans 13 amino acids. CDR3: CASRATGVETQYF. CDR3 bases: TGTGCCAGCAGAGCCACGGGGGTTGAGACCCAGTACTTC.

This chain connects TRBV5-8 to TRBJ2-1; 9 bases are shared with TRBD2. Germline CDR1 reads SGHTS; CDR2 reads YDEGEE. This CDR3 spans 16 amino acids. The V segment lost 4 bases and the J segment 9 bases; nucleotides outside the gene matches: 14. The CDR3 reads CASSGGVAGAQAEQFF. The CDR3 DNA follows: TGTGCCAGCAGCGGGGGGGTAGCGGGAGCGCAAGCTGAGCAGTTCTTC.

This sequence joins TRBV7-2 and TRBJ2-2; D gene ambiguous. V was clipped by 2 bases and J by 4 bases, with 11 bases between them. Per germline, CDR1 SGHTA and CDR2 FQGNSA. The CDR3 contains 15 residues. CDR3 DNA sequence: TGTGCCAGCAGCTTAATTGTCGGACCCACCGGGGAGCTGTTTTTT. Residues: CASSLIVGPTGELFF.

The chain is built from TRBV11-2 and TRBJ2-5; 11 bases align to TRBD2. The length of the CDR3 is 14 residues. Germline assignment: CDR1 SGHAT and CDR2 FQNNGV. With 5 bases clipped from V and 4 bases from J, the junction kept 3 bases outside the gene matches. CDR3 coding DNA: TGTGCCAGCAGCGCGCTAGCGGGGGGAGAGACCCAGTACTTC. As protein: CASSALAGGETQYF.

This clonotype qualifies as medium-sized. This chain joins TRBV18 and TRBJ2-1; D call uncertain. Germline CDR1 is KGHSH and CDR2 is LQKENI. There are 13 residues in the CDR3. V lost 0 bases to trimming and J lost 6 bases, with 6 bases between them. The CDR3 DNA is TGTGCCAGCTCACCACCGGCTAGCAATGAGCAGTTCTTC. Protein sequence: CASSPPASNEQFF. Filled out from reference TRBV18 and TRBJ2-1, the complete variable domain reads NAGVMQNPRHLVRRRGQEARLRCSPMKGHSHVYWYRQLPEEGLKFMVYLQKENIIDESGMPKERFSAEFPKEGPSILRIQQVVRGDSAAYFCASSPPASNEQFFGPGTRLTVL.

The CDR3 DNA follows: TGTGCCAGCAGCGTTTCAGGGAGTCGTCGGACTGAAGCTTTCTTT. Encoded protein: CASSVSGSRRTEAFF. The chain uses TRBV5-6 and TRBJ1-1, with D perhaps TRBD1 (5 bases). CDR1 is SGHDT and CDR2 is YYEEEE in the germline V gene. This CDR3 has 15 amino acids. V was shortened by 4 bases and J by 5 bases, with 18 bases between the two germline ends.

This clonotype was observed many times. J is TRBJ2-3 and V is TRBV20-1; 10 nucleotides agree with TRBD2. The V and J ends lost 2 bases and 4 bases, in that order; junction bases with no gene match: 9. Germline-derived CDR1 and CDR2 are DFQATT and SNEGSKA (reference sequence). CDR3 length: 16 residues. CDR3 DNA sequence: TGCAGTGCTAGATCCGAGCGGGAGGGCCGCGCAGATACGCAGTATTTT. It encodes CSARSEREGRADTQYF.